The 10 T cell receptor beta chains listed next were all sequenced from one sample in a study of blood T cell repertoires in COVID-19. TCRdb's table, derived via immunoSEQ multiplex PCR, lists solely in-frame clones and lacks some. The data show 150,000 to 200,000 clones, around 82% seen once. The sequencing input was peripheral blood. These receptors all come from a man aged 70-80 years with active or convalescent COVID-19.

The chain couples TRBV16 to TRBJ2-7; maybe TRBD2 (5 bases). Germline lookup yields CDR1 KGHSY and CDR2 FQNENV. V shed 4 bases and J shed 6 bases, with 10 bases lying between them. The CDR3 spans 12 residues. CDR3 in amino acids: CASSLGVPEQYF. CDR3 DNA: TGTGCCAGCAGCCTCGGGGTACCCGAGCAGTACTTC.

This rearrangement joins TRBV6-2 or TRBV6-3 to TRBJ1-5, with D possibly being TRBD1 (5 bases). V lost 6 bases to trimming and J lost 5 bases, with 14 bases between them. This CDR3 has 14 residues. The germline V gene encodes CDR1 MNHEY and CDR2 SVGEGT. CDR3 sequence: CASSSGGYHQPQHF. DNA of the CDR3: TGTGCCAGCAGCTCCGGGGGGTATCATCAGCCCCAGCATTTT.

The chain joins TRBV5-1 to TRBJ2-5; 10 positions match TRBD2. CDR3 length: 16 amino acids. J lost 5 bases, V lost 2 bases, and 9 bases had no gene match. The germline gives CDR1 SGHRS, CDR2 YFSETQ. CDR3 protein: CASSFGIAGGLETQYF. As DNA, the CDR3 is TGCGCCAGCAGCTTTGGAATAGCGGGAGGATTGGAGACCCAGTACTTC.

The chain uses TRBV7-8 and TRBJ2-5; 7 bases align to TRBD1. The V gene's germline CDR1 is SGHVS and CDR2 FQNEAQ. After removal of 9 bases from V and 0 bases from J, the junction contained 4 bases not matched to a gene. The CDR3 has 13 amino acids. CDR3 sequence: CASPQGDQETQYF. DNA of the CDR3: TGTGCCAGTCCTCAGGGGGACCAAGAGACCCAGTACTTC.

This rearrangement joins TRBV30 to TRBJ1-5; 8 bases align to TRBD1. The germline CDR1 and CDR2 sequences are GTSNPN and SVGIG (reference sequence). The CDR3 extends over 14 amino acids. The J segment lost 8 bases and the V segment lost 7 bases, leaving 13 bases of the junction unmatched. In DNA form, the CDR3 reads TGTGCCTACCAAGGAGGACAGGGTAAGGAGCCCCAGCATTTT. Translation: CAYQGGQGKEPQHF.

This chain joins TRBV28 and TRBJ2-2, with D uncertain. Trimming cost V 2 bases and J 2 bases, with 9 bases left between them. Germline CDR1 reads MDHEN; CDR2 reads SYDVKM. The CDR3 has 15 residues. The chain's CDR3 is CASSLGQINTGELFF. CDR3 coding DNA: TGTGCCAGCAGTTTAGGGCAGATAAACACCGGGGAGCTGTTTTTT.

The sample holds a few counts of this clone. Here the CDR3 reads CASSSRAGELFF. The DNA of the CDR3 is TGTGCCAGCAGTTCCCGAGCCGGGGAGCTGTTTTTT. The V and J genes are TRBV28 and TRBJ2-2; D call uncertain. The CDR3 spans 12 residues. Trimming took 4 bases from V and 6 from J, leaving 6 bases between them. Germline V gene lookup returns CDR1 MDHEN and CDR2 SYDVKM.

On this clone itself: The junction shows a germline mismatch at one end, possibly a read error. The chain has TRBV2 and TRBJ1-2, with a possible D match to TRBD1 (6 bases). The germline V gene has CDR1 SNHLY and CDR2 FYNNEI. The CDR3 runs 13 residues. The chain's CDR3 is CASKRDNNYGYTF. The CDR3 DNA is TGTGCTAGCAAGAGGGACAACAACTATGGCTACACCTTC.

In nucleotides, the CDR3 is TGCGCCAGCAGCTTGCAGGGGACTAACTATGGCTACACCTTC. Translation gives CASSLQGTNYGYTF. J is TRBJ1-2 and V is TRBV5-1; a weak D match, TRBD1 (6 bases). The CDR3 has 14 amino acids. V shed 1 base and J shed 0 bases, with 7 bases lying between them. The V gene's germline CDR1 is SGHRS and CDR2 YFSETQ.

This chain links TRBV15 with TRBJ1-5; no definite D call. The CDR3 extends over 16 amino acids. With 4 bases removed from V and 0 bases from J, the gap between germline ends came to 13 bases. Germline V CDR1 and CDR2: LNHNV, YYDKDF (reference sequence). The CDR3 is CATSMEEPYSNQPQHF. The CDR3 coding sequence is TGTGCCACCAGCATGGAGGAACCCTATAGCAATCAGCCCCAGCATTTT.